Each of the 24 T cell receptor beta chains below was sequenced from the same sample in a study of blood T cell repertoires in COVID-19. Sequencing was performed with immunoSEQ multiplex PCR; in TCRdb, only in-frame clones are kept and a portion is missing. The sample has about 200,000 clones, more than 75% seen once. The specimen sequenced was peripheral blood. Receptors were obtained from a man between 45 and 60 years old with acute or convalescent COVID-19.

This clone was recorded a few times. This chain links TRBV3-1 (or the pseudogene TRBV3-2) with TRBJ2-3, with a possible D match to TRBD1 (8 bases). Germline CDR1 is LGHDT and CDR2 is YNNKEL (reference sequence). This CDR3 region has 14 residues. V lost 5 bases, J lost 4 bases, and 13 bases lay in between. The CDR3 DNA is TGTGCCAGCAGCGCACAGGGGGGGGCAGATACGCAGTATTTT. Its translation: CASSAQGGADTQYF.

This clone was recorded a few times. The chain joins TRBV3-1 (or the pseudogene TRBV3-2) to TRBJ1-1; 7 bases are a match to TRBD1. J lost 2 bases, V lost 3 bases, and 6 bases had no gene match. This CDR3 is 15 amino acids long. Germline CDR1 reads LGHDT; CDR2 reads YNNKEL (reference sequence). CDR3 nucleotides: TGTGCCAGCAGCCAGTCCGGGACAGTCAACACTGAAGCTTTCTTT. It yields the protein CASSQSGTVNTEAFF.

V and J are TRBV9 and TRBJ2-3, with no clear D. The ends were cut back, 0 bases at V and 2 bases at J, with 4 bases in the middle. The CDR3 loop spans 13 amino acids. In germline, CDR1 is SGDLS, CDR2 YYNGEE. CDR3: CASSVVNTDTQYF. CDR3 sequence (DNA): TGTGCCAGCAGCGTAGTTAACACAGATACGCAGTATTTT.

V gene TRBV15 combines with J gene TRBJ1-5, with D perhaps matching TRBD1 (6 bases). V lost 5 bases to trimming and J lost 4 bases, with 15 bases between them. Looked up from germline, CDR1 is LNHNV and CDR2 is YYDKDF (reference sequence). The CDR3 has 15 residues. The CDR3 bases are TGTGCCACCAGCTTACAACGGACAGTAAATCAGCCCCAGCATTTT. Its protein is CATSLQRTVNQPQHF.

The V and J genes are TRBV6-5 and TRBJ2-7, with D possibly TRBD1 on 7 matching bases. Looked up from germline, CDR1 is MNHEY and CDR2 is SVGAGI. With 7 bases removed from V and 3 bases from J, the gap between germline ends came to 13 bases. The CDR3 sequence is 13 residues long. In DNA form, the CDR3 reads TGTGCCAGCACGAGGCAGGGGGGCTACGAGCAGTACTTC. The encoded protein is CASTRQGGYEQYF.

This chain uses TRBV7-9 with TRBJ1-3; D not certain. The CDR3 runs to 15 residues. V dropped 5 bases and J dropped 4 bases, with 15 bases sitting between them. CDR1 and CDR2 from the germline V gene are SEHNR and FQNEAQ (reference sequence). The CDR3 DNA reads TGTGCCAGCAGCCCCCCTTTCAGGCTAGGAAACACCATATATTTT. Its translation is CASSPPFRLGNTIYF.

This chain joins TRBV12-3 or TRBV12-4 and TRBJ1-4; D unclear. V lost 4 bases, J lost 3 bases, and 6 bases lay in between. The CDR3 covers 13 residues. The CDR3 DNA follows: TGTGCCAGCAGTTGGGGAGCTAATGAAAAACTGTTTTTT. This encodes CASSWGANEKLFF.

The rearrangement joins TRBV4-1 to TRBJ2-3; D might be TRBD2 (5 bases). Per the germline V gene, CDR1 is MGHRA and CDR2 is YSYEKL. The CDR3 covers 15 residues. V lost 4 bases and J 0 bases, leaving 11 bases between the germline ends. CDR3 region: CASSLSPGSTDTQYF. CDR3 coding DNA: TGCGCCAGCAGCCTATCACCGGGGAGCACAGATACGCAGTATTTT.

This clone came up once. J is TRBJ1-4 and V is TRBV18; 9 nucleotides match TRBD1. Germline assignment: CDR1 KGHSH and CDR2 LQKENI. The CDR3 sequence is 15 residues long. J lost 0 bases, V lost 6 bases, and 2 bases had no gene match. The CDR3 loop reads CASSRDRATNEKLFF. As DNA, the CDR3 is TGTGCCAGCTCCCGGGACAGGGCAACTAATGAAAAACTGTTTTTT.

V usage is TRBV19 and J usage is TRBJ1-2; D is uncertain. From germline, CDR1 is LNHDA and CDR2 SQIVND (reference sequence). V shed 1 base and J shed 6 bases, with 18 bases lying between them. The CDR3 is made up of 16 amino acids. CDR3 residues: CASSIAYNPKRDGYTF. CDR3 in DNA: TGTGCCAGTAGTATAGCATACAACCCGAAGAGGGATGGCTACACCTTC.

The CDR3 DNA is TGTGCCAGCATGGGAGAGGGGGTAGGTGAAAAACTGTTTTTT. It codes for CASMGEGVGEKLFF. The chain uses TRBV6-5 and TRBJ1-4; D is perhaps TRBD1 (6 bases). The CDR3 runs 14 residues. V dropped 7 bases and J dropped 7 bases, with 16 bases sitting between them. Germline values: CDR1 MNHEY, CDR2 SVGAGI.

The rearrangement uses TRBV21-1 and TRBJ1-2; TRBD1 is taken as the D call from the table, unchecked against the DNA. TRBV21-1 counts as a pseudogene. The CDR3 length is 15 residues. As DNA, the CDR3 is TGTGCCAGCTGGGGCGAGGACAGGACAATCTATGGCTACACCTTC. It yields the protein CASWGEDRTIYGYTF.

The CDR3 loop is CASSSRGQGGFSYEQYF. CDR3 nucleotide sequence: TGTGCCAGCAGCTCCCGAGGACAGGGGGGATTCTCCTACGAGCAGTACTTC. The V and J genes are TRBV5-4 and TRBJ2-7; 10 nucleotides match TRBD1. CDR1 is SGHNT and CDR2 is YYREEE in the germline V gene (reference sequence). Trimming at V came to 3 bases and at J to 0 bases, leaving 9 bases not matched to a gene. The length of the CDR3 is 17 residues.

The V and J genes are TRBV7-9 and TRBJ2-7, with 7 bases fitting TRBD1. Trimming removed 5 bases from V and 0 bases from J; junction bases left unmatched: 7. CDR1 is SEHNR and CDR2 is FQNEAQ in the germline V gene (reference sequence). This CDR3 is built from 15 residues. CDR3 bases: TGTGCCAGCAGCAAAATACAGGGGACCTCCTACGAGCAGTACTTC. Residues: CASSKIQGTSYEQYF.

The chain combines TRBV2 with TRBJ1-2; D is possibly TRBD1 (5 bases). V was trimmed by 7 bases and J by 2 bases, leaving 11 bases between them. In germline, CDR1 is SNHLY, CDR2 FYNNEI. This CDR3 is 13 amino acids long. CDR3 nucleotide sequence: TGTGCCAGCAACCCGACAGAGAACTATGGCTACACCTTC. This sequence encodes CASNPTENYGYTF.

The chain has TRBV2 and TRBJ2-1, with TRBD2 as a possible D gene (5 bases). This CDR3 is 13 amino acids long. CDR1 SNHLY and CDR2 FYNNEI come from the germline V gene. V lost 6 bases and J lost 10, with 16 bases in between. Here the CDR3 reads CASRSGPGGEQFF. CDR3 sequence (DNA): TGTGCCAGCAGATCCGGGCCAGGCGGGGAGCAGTTCTTC. Full variable domain (missing parts from reference TRBV2 and TRBJ2-1): EPEVTQTPSHQVTQMGQEVILRCVPISNHLYFYWYRQILGQKVEFLVSFYNNEISEKSEIFDDQFSVERPDGSNFTLKIRSTKLEDSAMYFCASRSGPGGEQFFGPGTRLTVL.

This rearrangement joins TRBV3-1 (or the pseudogene TRBV3-2) to TRBJ1-2; 8 bases agree with TRBD1. CDR3 size: 16 residues. Per germline, CDR1 LGHDT and CDR2 YNNKEL (reference sequence). V lost 4 bases, J lost 0 bases, and 7 bases stayed unmatched. The CDR3 region is CASSPGAGGANYGYTF. The CDR3 coding sequence is TGTGCCAGCAGCCCTGGGGCAGGGGGCGCTAACTATGGCTACACCTTC.

CDR3 sequence reads: CASGAGVTGELFF. Here the CDR3 DNA reads TGCGCCAGCGGGGCAGGGGTCACCGGGGAGCTGTTTTTT. This chain links TRBV10-1 with TRBJ2-2, with TRBD1 as a possible D gene (6 bases). The CDR3 totals 13 residues. The V gene lost 8 bases and the J gene lost 4 bases, with 11 bases spanning the gap. Germline V CDR1 and CDR2: WNHNN, SYGVQD (reference sequence).

The gene calls are TRBV18 and TRBJ1-6, with a tentative D call TRBD1 (5 bases). The CDR3 is 15 residues long. CDR1 is KGHSH and CDR2 is LQKENI in the germline V gene. The germline V and J ends were trimmed by 6 bases and 4 bases, with 13 bases remaining between them. The CDR3 bases are TGTGCCAGCTCTCCTCAGGACACATATAATTCACCCCTCCACTTT. Translated: CASSPQDTYNSPLHF.

The rearrangement uses TRBV7-9 and TRBJ2-7; 7 nucleotides match TRBD1. This CDR3 is 15 amino acids long. Germline CDR1 reads SEHNR; CDR2 reads FQNEAQ (reference sequence). V was clipped by 0 bases and J by 2 bases; unmatched bases: 4. The CDR3 region has the DNA TGTGCCAGCAGCTTAGCCGGGACAGTAACCTACGAGCAGTACTTC. Its translation is CASSLAGTVTYEQYF. Supplemented by reference TRBV7-9 and TRBJ2-7, the full variable domain reads DTGVSQNPRHKITKRGQNVTFRCDPISEHNRLYWYRQTLGQGPEFLTYFQNEAQLEKSRLLSDRFSAERPKGSFSTLEIQRTEQGDSAMYLCASSLAGTVTYEQYFGPGTRLTVT.

The rearrangement uses TRBV11-2 and TRBJ1-5; no definite D call. Trimming took 0 bases from V and 5 from J, leaving 5 bases between them. CDR1 SGHAT and CDR2 FQNNGV come from the germline V gene. The CDR3 has 13 residues. The CDR3 nucleotides are TGTGCCAGCAGCTTAGATCGGGATCAGCCCCAGCATTTT. Translating gives CASSLDRDQPQHF.

This sequence joins TRBV4-2 and TRBJ2-7, with 7 positions matching TRBD1. The trim removed 5 bases at V and 3 bases at J, leaving 7 bases unmatched. CDR1 is LGHNA, CDR2 YNFKEQ, per germline. This CDR3 is built from 14 residues. The CDR3: CASSKPGQSYEQYF. The CDR3 DNA is TGTGCCAGCAGCAAACCGGGACAGAGCTACGAGCAGTACTTC.

The chain is built from TRBV25-1 and TRBJ2-1; TRBD2 aligns across 8 bases. V lost 2 bases and J lost 5; bases outside the gene matches: 11. This CDR3 comprises 17 residues. Germline V gene sequence: CDR1 MGHDK, CDR2 SYGVNS. CDR3 nucleotide sequence: TGTGCCAGCAGTGAAATTTATGGGCGGGGGGCCCACAATGAGCAGTTCTTC. Translating gives CASSEIYGRGAHNEQFF. The full variable domain, completed using reference TRBV25-1 and TRBJ2-1, is EADIYQTPRYLVIGTGKKITLECSQTMGHDKMYWYQQDPGMELHLIHYSYGVNSTEKGDLSSESTVSRIRTEHFPLTLESARPSHTSQYLCASSEIYGRGAHNEQFFGPGTRLTVL.

This clone came up once. The chain is built from TRBV5-1 and TRBJ2-7; possible D gene TRBD1, 5 bases. The CDR3 loop spans 15 amino acids. The V gene lost 3 bases and the J gene lost 4 bases, with 17 bases spanning the gap. Germline V gene lookup returns CDR1 SGHRS and CDR2 YFSETQ. The CDR3 nucleotides read TGCGCCAGCAGCTGGGTACCGGACATAGGATACGAGCAGTACTTC. Encoded protein: CASSWVPDIGYEQYF.